The sequence of this T cell receptor beta chain was determined in a study of identifying expanded T cells in peripheral blood. Whole-study results and caveats: Over around two and four weeks, about 15 and 19 clones changed, versus roughly 1.1 between replicates. Across healthy donors, higher total template counts meant significantly greater roughly 2-week count variance.

Some clones are missing from TCRdb's copy, which holds only in-frame ones; the method was immunoSEQ multiplex PCR. The sample yields about 47,000 clones, roughly 80% seen once. A note on this clone: Its antigen is as yet unknown.

The ends were cut back, 4 bases at V and 1 base at J, with 5 bases in the middle. This CDR3 spans 12 amino acids. CDR1 is SQVTM, CDR2 ANQGSEA, per germline. No infections or other immune events were documented during collection. The receptor was derived from a person aged 18 to 69 in good health. The sequenced sample consisted of blood. V and J are TRBV29-1 and TRBJ2-4; D is perhaps TRBD2 (5 bases). CDR3 loop: CSVGEAKNIQYF. The CDR3, as DNA: TGCAGCGTTGGGGAGGCCAAAAACATTCAGTACTTC.